A selection of T cell receptor beta chains follows, all from one sample in a study of vaccination and CD4 T cells after COVID-19. Their recognized antigens are unknown. TCRdb re-analysed the PCR reads in MiXCR, keeping a single row per CDR3 protein. The repertoire includes around 25,000 distinct CDR3 sequences, 67% of them detected once, and roughly 15% sits in the top ten. Source: CD4+ T cells from blood, cultured in vitro, taken after SARS-CoV-2 vaccination. These receptors originate from a human donor who received a COVID-19 vaccine. Both conserved end residues are part of each CDR3. The order of the fields is clone size, D gene, J gene, V gene, CDR3 protein, CDR3 DNA. The D gene is left open where the match is weak. Not every row has a clone size; where given, it reads once, few, many or a size class.

clone size: few; D gene: TRBD2; J gene: TRBJ2-5; V gene: TRBV30; CDR3 protein: CAWSSQRGIETQYF; CDR3 DNA: TGTGCCTGGAGTTCCCAGCGGGGGATAGAGACCCAGTACTTC
clone size: -; D gene: -; J gene: TRBJ2-5; V gene: TRBV24-1; CDR3 protein: CATSSGPTIQETQYF; CDR3 DNA: TGTGCCACCTCGTCGGGCCCTACCATCCAAGAGACCCAGTACTTC
clone size: -; D gene: -; J gene: TRBJ2-7; V gene: TRBV10-2; CDR3 protein: CASSESSYEQYF; CDR3 DNA: TGCGCCAGCAGTGAGAGCTCCTACGAGCAGTACTTC
clone size: once; D gene: TRBD2; J gene: TRBJ2-5; V gene: TRBV30; CDR3 protein: CAWSVVRGVVETQYF; CDR3 DNA: TGTGCCTGGAGTGTAGTGCGGGGGGTGGTAGAGACCCAGTACTTC
clone size: -; D gene: -; J gene: TRBJ1-1; V gene: TRBV5-1; CDR3 protein: CASQDGGGMNTEAFF; CDR3 DNA: TGCGCCAGCCAGGACGGGGGGGGTATGAACACTGAAGCTTTCTTT
clone size: -; D gene: -; J gene: TRBJ1-5; V gene: TRBV19; CDR3 protein: CASSRSGGANQPQHF; CDR3 DNA: TGTGCCAGTAGCCGTTCTGGGGGAGCTAATCAGCCCCAGCATTTT
clone size: -; D gene: TRBD2; J gene: TRBJ2-3; V gene: TRBV20-1; CDR3 protein: CSAKKLAGDTDTQYF; CDR3 DNA: TGCAGTGCTAAAAAACTAGCGGGGGACACAGATACGCAGTATTTT
clone size: few; D gene: -; J gene: TRBJ2-7; V gene: TRBV11-3; CDR3 protein: CASSLVGGGSLSDEQYF; CDR3 DNA: TGTGCCAGCAGCTTAGTCGGGGGTGGCAGCCTGAGCGACGAGCAGTACTTC
clone size: -; D gene: -; J gene: TRBJ2-1; V gene: TRBV2; CDR3 protein: CASNRVHEQFF; CDR3 DNA: TGTGCCAGTAACAGGGTTCATGAGCAGTTCTTC
clone size: few; D gene: TRBD2; J gene: TRBJ2-5; V gene: TRBV7-9; CDR3 protein: CASSFSGPYQETQYF; CDR3 DNA: TGTGCCAGCAGCTTTAGCGGGCCGTACCAAGAGACCCAGTACTTC
clone size: -; D gene: -; J gene: TRBJ1-4; V gene: TRBV6-5; CDR3 protein: CASSYILGGPNEKLFF; CDR3 DNA: TGTGCCAGCAGTTACATCCTGGGGGGACCTAATGAAAAACTGTTTTTT
clone size: -; D gene: -; J gene: TRBJ1-2; V gene: TRBV6-2/TRBV6-3; CDR3 protein: CASSLEGKYGYTF; CDR3 DNA: TGTGCCAGCAGTTTGGAGGGGAAGTATGGCTACACCTTC
clone size: -; D gene: -; J gene: TRBJ1-1; V gene: TRBV12-5; CDR3 protein: CASSSTQNTEAFF; CDR3 DNA: TGTGCTAGTTCGTCTACCCAGAACACTGAAGCTTTCTTT
clone size: -; D gene: TRBD1; J gene: TRBJ1-1; V gene: TRBV20-1; CDR3 protein: CSASKGAADGAFF; CDR3 DNA: TGCAGTGCTAGTAAGGGGGCGGCCGACGGAGCTTTCTTT
clone size: -; D gene: -; J gene: TRBJ1-1; V gene: TRBV6-1; CDR3 protein: CASSEGGVSAFF; CDR3 DNA: TGTGCCAGCAGTGAAGGGGGCGTGTCGGCTTTCTTT
clone size: -; D gene: TRBD1; J gene: TRBJ1-5; V gene: TRBV19; CDR3 protein: CASRPGQGENQPQHF; CDR3 DNA: TGTGCCAGTAGGCCGGGACAGGGGGAGAATCAGCCCCAGCATTTT
clone size: few; D gene: -; J gene: TRBJ1-3; V gene: TRBV30; CDR3 protein: CAWSPQGDLRSGNTIYF; CDR3 DNA: TGTGCCTGGAGTCCCCAAGGAGATCTTCGCTCTGGAAACACCATATATTTT
clone size: -; D gene: -; J gene: TRBJ1-1; V gene: TRBV7-2; CDR3 protein: CASSLARWSTEAFF; CDR3 DNA: TGTGCCAGCAGCTTAGCTCGGTGGAGCACTGAAGCTTTCTTT
clone size: -; D gene: -; J gene: TRBJ2-7; V gene: TRBV7-6; CDR3 protein: CASSLAPASVVYEQYF; CDR3 DNA: TGTGCCAGCAGCTTAGCGCCGGCCTCCGTCGTCTACGAGCAGTACTTC
clone size: once; D gene: -; J gene: TRBJ2-4; V gene: TRBV19; CDR3 protein: CASSISIKGAAKNIQYF; CDR3 DNA: TGTGCCAGTAGCATATCCATCAAAGGGGCGGCCAAAAACATTCAGTACTTC
clone size: few; D gene: TRBD1; J gene: TRBJ1-4; V gene: TRBV25-1; CDR3 protein: CASSELRTGTNEKLFF; CDR3 DNA: TGTGCCAGCAGTGAACTCCGGACAGGCACTAATGAAAAACTGTTTTTT
clone size: few; D gene: -; J gene: TRBJ2-2; V gene: TRBV28; CDR3 protein: CASSLLAAGGGELFF; CDR3 DNA: TGTGCCAGCAGTTTATTGGCAGCCGGAGGCGGGGAGCTGTTTTTT
clone size: -; D gene: TRBD2; J gene: TRBJ2-5; V gene: TRBV10-3; CDR3 protein: CAISEPPTSGAQETQYF; CDR3 DNA: TGTGCCATCAGTGAGCCTCCGACTAGCGGTGCTCAAGAGACCCAGTACTTC
clone size: -; D gene: -; J gene: TRBJ2-3; V gene: TRBV20-1; CDR3 protein: CSALATSPVNTQYF; CDR3 DNA: TGCAGTGCCCTTGCCACCTCCCCCGTTAATACGCAGTATTTT
clone size: few; D gene: -; J gene: TRBJ1-2; V gene: TRBV2; CDR3 protein: CASSEKQGGGYTF; CDR3 DNA: TGTGCCAGCAGTGAAAAGCAGGGCGGTGGCTACACCTTC
clone size: -; D gene: -; J gene: TRBJ1-3; V gene: TRBV6-1; CDR3 protein: CASSEAVLGRISGNTIYF; CDR3 DNA: TGTGCCAGCAGTGAAGCGGTTTTAGGAAGAATCTCTGGAAACACCATATATTTT
clone size: once; D gene: -; J gene: TRBJ2-1; V gene: TRBV19; CDR3 protein: CASSMGLARLMEQFF; CDR3 DNA: TGTGCCAGTAGTATGGGACTCGCAAGGTTAATGGAGCAGTTCTTC
clone size: once; D gene: TRBD1; J gene: TRBJ1-5; V gene: TRBV19; CDR3 protein: CASTGGVNHNQPQHF; CDR3 DNA: TGTGCCAGCACAGGGGGCGTAAATCACAATCAGCCCCAGCATTTT
clone size: few; D gene: TRBD1; J gene: TRBJ1-2; V gene: TRBV20-1; CDR3 protein: CSAGTGVYGYTF; CDR3 DNA: TGCAGTGCTGGGACAGGGGTCTATGGCTACACCTTC
clone size: -; D gene: -; J gene: TRBJ1-5; V gene: TRBV19; CDR3 protein: CATRVGEWSNQPQHF; CDR3 DNA: TGTGCCACTCGGGTGGGGGAGTGGAGCAATCAGCCCCAGCATTTT
clone size: -; D gene: TRBD1; J gene: TRBJ2-1; V gene: TRBV6-5; CDR3 protein: CASSYGTGGSYNEQFF; CDR3 DNA: TGTGCCAGCAGTTATGGGACAGGGGGTTCCTACAATGAGCAGTTCTTC
clone size: few; D gene: -; J gene: TRBJ1-1; V gene: TRBV7-3; CDR3 protein: CASSPDGHTEAFF; CDR3 DNA: TGTGCCAGCAGCCCAGACGGACACACTGAAGCTTTCTTT
clone size: -; D gene: TRBD2; J gene: TRBJ2-7; V gene: TRBV20-1; CDR3 protein: CSARDLGTSGGIYHEQYF; CDR3 DNA: TGCAGTGCTAGAGATCTCGGGACTAGCGGGGGAATCTACCACGAGCAGTACTTC
clone size: few; D gene: -; J gene: TRBJ1-1; V gene: TRBV6-1; CDR3 protein: CASSESRLNTEAFF; CDR3 DNA: TGTGCCAGCAGTGAATCACGATTGAACACTGAAGCTTTCTTT
clone size: -; D gene: TRBD1; J gene: TRBJ2-2; V gene: TRBV5-1; CDR3 protein: CASSPGTGITGELFF; CDR3 DNA: TGCGCCAGCAGTCCCGGGACAGGGATCACCGGGGAGCTGTTTTTT
clone size: -; D gene: -; J gene: TRBJ1-2; V gene: TRBV6-5; CDR3 protein: CASSYGGNYGYTF; CDR3 DNA: TGTGCCAGCAGTTACGGGGGGAACTATGGCTACACCTTC
clone size: -; D gene: -; J gene: TRBJ1-2; V gene: TRBV5-1; CDR3 protein: CASSSLRGGGDNYGYTF; CDR3 DNA: TGCGCCAGCAGCTCCCTGAGGGGCGGCGGAGATAACTATGGCTACACCTTC
clone size: -; D gene: -; J gene: TRBJ1-2; V gene: TRBV10-2; CDR3 protein: CASSEREGVMGYTF; CDR3 DNA: TGCGCCAGCAGTGAGAGGGAAGGTGTAATGGGCTACACCTTC
clone size: -; D gene: -; J gene: TRBJ1-5; V gene: TRBV19; CDR3 protein: CASSFAGYSNQPQHF; CDR3 DNA: TGTGCCAGTAGTTTCGCCGGTTATAGCAATCAGCCCCAGCATTTT
clone size: -; D gene: -; J gene: TRBJ2-5; V gene: TRBV15; CDR3 protein: CATSREYLETQYF; CDR3 DNA: TGTGCCACCAGCAGAGAATATTTGGAGACCCAGTACTTC
clone size: -; D gene: -; J gene: TRBJ1-2; V gene: TRBV6-1; CDR3 protein: CASSLGGGYTF; CDR3 DNA: TGTGCCAGCAGCCTGGGAGGGGGCTACACCTTC
clone size: -; D gene: -; J gene: TRBJ2-3; V gene: TRBV20-1; CDR3 protein: CSAREGYADTQYF; CDR3 DNA: TGCAGTGCTAGAGAAGGCTACGCCGATACGCAGTATTTT
clone size: -; D gene: -; J gene: TRBJ1-1; V gene: TRBV4-2; CDR3 protein: CASSQEPGRNTEAFF; CDR3 DNA: TGTGCCAGCAGCCAAGAGCCAGGGAGGAACACTGAAGCTTTCTTT
clone size: -; D gene: TRBD1; J gene: TRBJ2-1; V gene: TRBV24-1; CDR3 protein: CATSDHTTGGNEQFF; CDR3 DNA: TGTGCCACCAGTGACCATACCACAGGGGGCAATGAGCAGTTCTTC
clone size: -; D gene: TRBD1; J gene: TRBJ1-2; V gene: TRBV20-1; CDR3 protein: CSASGQGNGYTF; CDR3 DNA: TGCAGTGCTAGTGGACAGGGGAATGGCTACACCTTC
clone size: -; D gene: -; J gene: TRBJ2-5; V gene: TRBV21-1; CDR3 protein: CASSKEAGTNWTQYF; CDR3 DNA: TGTGCCAGCAGCAAAGAGGCGGGGACCAACTGGACCCAGTACTTC
clone size: few; D gene: TRBD2; J gene: TRBJ2-3; V gene: TRBV15; CDR3 protein: CATKGGGGADTQYF; CDR3 DNA: TGTGCCACCAAGGGCGGTGGGGGGGCAGATACGCAGTATTTT
clone size: few; D gene: -; J gene: TRBJ1-2; V gene: TRBV7-6; CDR3 protein: CASSLRGAYGYTF; CDR3 DNA: TGTGCCAGCAGCCTTAGAGGTGCCTATGGCTACACCTTC
clone size: -; D gene: -; J gene: TRBJ1-2; V gene: TRBV6-2/TRBV6-3; CDR3 protein: CASSYSHGTHRSYGYTF; CDR3 DNA: TGTGCCAGCAGTTACTCCCATGGGACGCACCGGAGCTATGGCTACACCTTC
clone size: -; D gene: TRBD1; J gene: TRBJ1-1; V gene: TRBV29-1; CDR3 protein: CSVAPLDRGDTEAFF; CDR3 DNA: TGCAGCGTCGCCCCTCTGGACAGGGGGGACACTGAAGCTTTCTTT
clone size: -; D gene: -; J gene: TRBJ1-2; V gene: TRBV18; CDR3 protein: CASSPGPGDYGYTF; CDR3 DNA: TGTGCCAGCTCACCAGGGCCGGGGGACTATGGCTACACCTTC
clone size: -; D gene: -; J gene: TRBJ2-7; V gene: TRBV10-2; CDR3 protein: CASNPASRVHEQYF; CDR3 DNA: TGCGCCAGCAACCCTGCTAGTCGGGTCCACGAGCAGTACTTC
clone size: -; D gene: -; J gene: TRBJ1-2; V gene: TRBV30; CDR3 protein: CAWTIGTVEHGYTF; CDR3 DNA: TGTGCCTGGACCATAGGGACGGTTGAGCATGGCTACACCTTC
clone size: few; D gene: -; J gene: TRBJ1-3; V gene: TRBV20-1; CDR3 protein: CSARDHSQSSGNTIYF; CDR3 DNA: TGCAGTGCTAGAGACCACTCCCAGAGCTCTGGAAACACCATATATTTT
clone size: few; D gene: -; J gene: TRBJ1-2; V gene: TRBV21-1; CDR3 protein: CASSTRALGGYTF; CDR3 DNA: TGTGCCAGCAGCACCCGGGCGCTGGGAGGCTACACCTTC
clone size: -; D gene: -; J gene: TRBJ1-1; V gene: TRBV24-1; CDR3 protein: CATRGDTEAFF; CDR3 DNA: TGTGCCACCAGGGGGGACACTGAAGCTTTCTTT
clone size: -; D gene: -; J gene: TRBJ1-2; V gene: TRBV3-1; CDR3 protein: CASSHFGTSEGYTF; CDR3 DNA: TGTGCCAGCAGCCATTTCGGGACGTCTGAAGGCTACACCTTC